This T cell receptor (beta chain) was captured by sequencing in a study of shared clonotypes between healthy human individuals. Notes on the study in general: Naive CD4 clonotype sharing across a few donors was about 5%.

Participating donors were healthy, HIV-negative adults free of recent acute infections or vaccinations. About this clone itself: As yet, its antigen is unknown.

Per the study methods: Junction-only sequences produced by ImmunoSEQ had no quality scores, so filtering differed. Repertoires were generated with immunoSEQ multiplex PCR, while TCRdb's copy carries only in-frame clones and drops some. V and J calls and clone size are as listed in that table; D and trimming were resolved from the DNA. The data contain just over 2,000,000 clones, about 95% of them seen just once; the ten biggest clones take up under 0.15%. Sample: naive CD4+ T cells sorted from blood. Noted subset: CD45RA+ positively selected. The clonotype was recovered from a man younger than 30 in good health.

The CDR3 here is CASSVGSTTGVHEQYF. In DNA form, the CDR3 reads TGTGCCAGCAGCGTAGGGTCGACGACAGGGGTCCACGAGCAGTACTTC. V gene TRBV9 combines with J gene TRBJ2-7; 8 bases fit TRBD1. V lost 0 bases, J lost 5 bases, and 10 bases stayed unmatched. There are 16 residues in the CDR3. Per germline, CDR1 SGDLS and CDR2 YYNGEE.